This TCR beta chain was profiled in a study of T cells of healthy individuals. MiXCR, applied by TCRdb to the 5' RACE reads, yields one record per CDR3 protein. Counted here are tens of thousands of distinct CDR3 sequences, about 14% occurring once; the ten biggest clones make up roughly 16%. Deletions cut 6 bases from V and 4 bases from J, with 16 bases between. The V gene's germline CDR1 is MDHEN and CDR2 SYDVKM. The CDR3 consists of 14 residues. This clonotype was picked up a small number of times. J is TRBJ2-7 and V is TRBV28; the D gene could be TRBD1 or TRBD2 (6 bases each). The sequence came from a human donor in good health. CDR3 region: CASSKGGSGYEQYF. CDR3 DNA sequence: TGTGCCAGCAGCAAGGGGGGTTCTGGGTACGAGCAGTACTTC.